These 24 T cell receptor beta chains were sequenced from one sample in a study of response to subunit inactivated influenza vaccine. TCRdb ran MiXCR on the RT-PCR reads and lists one entry per CDR3 protein. This sample carries 800,000 to 1,000,000 distinct CDR3 sequences, 21% of them seen once, and the ten largest clones take 9.5% to 13%. Specimen: PBMCs from blood, collected 4 to 6 days after vaccination. The receptors here all came from a man aged 45 to 65 who received an inactivated influenza vaccine.

The chain links TRBV4-3 to TRBJ2-7; weak D call: TRBD2 (6 bases). This CDR3 has 16 amino acids. The germline CDR1 and CDR2 sequences are LGHNA and YSLEER. Trimming pared 0 bases from V and 0 bases from J, leaving 12 bases between. In nucleotides, the CDR3 is TGCGCCAGCAGCCAAGACGGGTGGGGGGACTCCTACGAGCAGTACTTC. This translates into CASSQDGWGDSYEQYF.

This clonotype was detected only a few times. The chain combines TRBV10-3 with TRBJ2-1; 11 bases line up with TRBD1. Germline loops: CDR1 ENHRY, CDR2 SYGVKD. The CDR3 sequence is 17 residues long. With V trimmed by 3 bases and J by 10 bases, 14 bases remained unmatched. The CDR3 sequence: CAISEYWTGGDGVEQFF. DNA for the CDR3: TGTGCCATCAGTGAATATTGGACAGGGGGCGACGGTGTGGAGCAGTTCTTC.

This clonotype was observed a handful of times. The rearrangement links TRBV20-1 to TRBJ2-2; no reliable D call. V dropped 3 bases and J dropped 1 base, with 9 bases sitting between them. The CDR3 consists of 14 residues. Germline loops: CDR1 DFQATT, CDR2 SNEGSKA (reference sequence). The CDR3: CSASPVKNTGELFF. In DNA, the CDR3 is TGCAGTGCTAGTCCCGTGAAGAACACCGGGGAGCTGTTTTTT.

This sequence joins TRBV27 and TRBJ1-1, with a tentative D call TRBD1 (6 bases). The length of the CDR3 is 17 residues. Germline V gene lookup returns CDR1 MNHEY and CDR2 SMNVEV (reference sequence). The V end was cut by 1 base, the J end by 0 bases, with 15 bases between. This CDR3 reads CASSLLGGTNMNTEAFF. DNA of the CDR3: TGTGCCAGCAGTTTATTGGGGGGGACAAATATGAACACTGAAGCTTTCTTT.

Many counts were recorded for this clonotype. This chain uses TRBV6-1 with TRBJ1-1; 7 bases map to TRBD1. From germline, CDR1 is MNHNS and CDR2 SASEGT. V gave up 5 bases and J gave up 3 bases; unmatched junction bases: 12. This CDR3 contains 16 residues. Here the CDR3 DNA reads TGTGCCAGCAGTCGTCCCGGGACAGTAAGGGACACTGAAGCTTTCTTT. The encoded protein is CASSRPGTVRDTEAFF.

The V call is TRBV28, the J call TRBJ1-1, with D possibly TRBD1 on 6 matching bases. The germline V gene has CDR1 MDHEN and CDR2 SYDVKM. Trimming removed 8 bases at V and 1 base at J, with 20 bases between. The CDR3 is 16 residues long. CDR3 loop: CASAGGGPEGNTEAFF. The CDR3, as DNA: TGTGCCAGCGCTGGGGGGGGCCCCGAGGGGAACACTGAAGCTTTCTTT.

The V gene is TRBV11-2, the J gene TRBJ2-1, with D perhaps matching TRBD1 or TRBD2 (6 bases each). The CDR3 extends over 16 amino acids. Germline V gene sequence: CDR1 SGHAT, CDR2 FQNNGV. V lost 5 bases and J lost 0, with 14 bases in between. For the CDR3, the DNA is TGTGCCAGCAGCCCCACGGGGGCCAGCTCCTACAATGAGCAGTTCTTC. Its protein product is CASSPTGASSYNEQFF.

There are a few counts of this clonotype. This chain connects TRBV12-3 or TRBV12-4 to TRBJ1-2; D gene uncertain. The CDR3 is 15 residues long. The V and J ends lost 3 bases and 0 bases respectively, with 11 bases between them. Here the CDR3 reads CASSLVLTTNYGYTF. The CDR3 bases are TGTGCCAGCAGTTTGGTCCTAACAACTAACTATGGCTACACCTTC.

V and J are TRBV5-1 and TRBJ2-1; 7 positions agree with TRBD1. This CDR3 is 13 amino acids long. Germline CDR1 and CDR2: SGHRS and YFSETQ. The junction had 11 bases not matched to a gene; V was cut back by 8 bases and J by 9 bases. CDR3 loop: CASSTGTVGEQFF. The CDR3 DNA sequence: TGCGCCAGTTCCACGGGGACAGTAGGTGAGCAGTTCTTC. Complete variable domain (other parts from reference TRBV5-1 and TRBJ2-1): KAGVTQTPRYLIKTRGQQVTLSCSPISGHRSVSWYQQTPGQGLQFLFEYFSETQRNKGNFPGRFSGRQFSNSRSEMNVSTLELGDSALYLCASSTGTVGEQFFGPGTRLTVL.

CDR3 protein: CASSVGQGAGEQYF. In nucleotides, the CDR3 is TGTGCCAGCAGCGTAGGACAGGGGGCGGGTGAGCAGTACTTC. The rearrangement links TRBV9 to TRBJ2-7; 10 nucleotides agree with TRBD1. V shed 0 bases, J shed 7 bases, and the junction held 4 bases outside the gene matches. The CDR3 consists of 14 residues. Germline-derived CDR1 and CDR2 are SGDLS and YYNGEE.

This clonotype was detected only a few times. The J gene is TRBJ2-7, the V gene TRBV27; no clear D. Per germline, CDR1 MNHEY and CDR2 SMNVEV (reference sequence). The CDR3 loop spans 14 amino acids. The V end was cut by 2 bases, the J end by 0 bases, with 8 bases between. The CDR3 DNA follows: TGTGCCAGCAGTTTAAATGGCGTCTCCTACGAGCAGTACTTC. Encoded protein: CASSLNGVSYEQYF.

The chain carries TRBV5-5 and TRBJ1-2, with D hard to call. The CDR3 has 15 residues. The germline V and J ends were trimmed by 4 bases and 2 bases, with 15 bases remaining between them. CDR1 is SGHKS and CDR2 is YYEKEE in the germline V gene (reference sequence). This CDR3 is CASSLGGQTNYGYTF. Here the CDR3 DNA reads TGTGCCAGCAGCCTGGGAGGGCAAACGAACTATGGCTACACCTTC.

This chain uses TRBV6-2 or TRBV6-3 with TRBJ2-3; TRBD1 matches 9 bases. This CDR3 region has 15 residues. V trimming: 5 bases; J trimming: 3 bases; junction bases outside the gene matches: 6. The V gene's germline CDR1 is MNHEY and CDR2 SVGEGT. CDR3 DNA: TGTGCCAGCAGTGCACGGGACAGGGTAACAGATACGCAGTATTTT. Translating it yields CASSARDRVTDTQYF.

J is TRBJ2-7 and V is TRBV28; D may be TRBD1 or TRBD2 (6 bases each). Trimming shortened V by 2 bases and J by 7 bases, and 15 bases separated the two germline ends. In germline, CDR1 is MDHEN, CDR2 SYDVKM. This CDR3 contains 14 residues. CDR3 in amino acids: CASSLVWGAGEQYF. The CDR3 DNA reads as TGTGCCAGCAGTTTAGTCTGGGGGGCGGGGGAGCAGTACTTC.

The V and J genes are TRBV5-1 and TRBJ1-1; D is unresolved. From germline, CDR1 is SGHRS and CDR2 YFSETQ. This CDR3 comprises 19 residues. The V end was cut by 2 bases, the J end by 1 base, with 24 bases between. CDR3 region: CASSFYLRTIKRSNTEAFF. The CDR3 coding sequence is TGCGCCAGCAGCTTCTATCTCAGGACGATTAAACGATCGAACACTGAAGCTTTCTTT.

This clonotype was recorded a few times. The rearrangement uses TRBV20-1 and TRBJ2-3; the D is unclear. The V gene lost 4 bases and the J gene lost 0 bases, with 8 bases spanning the gap. The CDR3 has 13 amino acids. Germline values: CDR1 DFQATT, CDR2 SNEGSKA (reference sequence). Written as DNA, the CDR3 is TGCAGTGCTATCAGGCCCAGCACAGATACGCAGTATTTT. Translating it yields CSAIRPSTDTQYF.

The chain couples TRBV20-1 to TRBJ2-5, with 8 bases fitting TRBD1. J lost 3 bases, V lost 5 bases, and 5 bases had no gene match. The CDR3 covers 13 residues. Germline CDR1 and CDR2: DFQATT and SNEGSKA (reference sequence). Written as DNA, the CDR3 is TGCAGTGCTGTGCGACAGGGGAAAGAGACCCAGTACTTC. Protein product: CSAVRQGKETQYF.

This clonotype was seen only a few times. This sequence joins TRBV9 and TRBJ2-5, with D possibly called TRBD1 or TRBD2 (6 bases each). Germline V gene data show CDR1 as SGDLS and CDR2 as YYNGEE. CDR3 length: 14 amino acids. Deletions cut 0 bases from V and 4 bases from J, with 10 bases between. The CDR3: CASSVVGGAETQYF. As DNA, the CDR3 is TGTGCCAGCAGCGTAGTGGGGGGCGCAGAGACCCAGTACTTC.

There are a few counts of this clonotype. This chain's CDR3 is CASSLSEGGSQPQHF. The CDR3 bases are TGTGCCAGCAGTTTATCGGAGGGGGGGTCACAGCCCCAGCATTTT. The chain links TRBV12-3 or TRBV12-4 to TRBJ1-5, with TRBD1 as a possible D gene (6 bases). The V end was cut by 2 bases, the J end by 7 bases, with 15 bases between. CDR3 size: 15 residues.

The chain recombines TRBV20-1 with TRBJ1-1, with D unclear. Trimming cost V 5 bases and J 4 bases, with 14 bases left between them. Per the germline V gene, CDR1 is DFQATT and CDR2 is SNEGSKA (reference sequence). The CDR3 sequence is 13 residues long. Here the CDR3 reads CSARAWGGTEAFF. CDR3 nucleotides: TGCAGTGCTCGGGCCTGGGGAGGCACTGAAGCTTTCTTT.

This clonotype was detected a few times. The CDR3: CASSYSSTSPGWYEQYF. The CDR3 DNA is TGTGCCAGCAGTTACTCTTCGACTAGCCCGGGGTGGTACGAGCAGTACTTC. The genes are TRBV6-5 and TRBJ2-7; 7 nucleotides align to TRBD2. There are 17 residues in the CDR3. Trimming at V came to 0 bases and at J to 4 bases, leaving 12 bases not matched to a gene. Germline values: CDR1 MNHEY, CDR2 SVGAGI.

This clonotype came up many times. This chain connects TRBV10-3 to TRBJ2-2; D gene ambiguous. This CDR3 is built from 11 residues. V dropped 5 bases and J dropped 3 bases, with 1 base sitting between them. Germline CDR1 ENHRY, CDR2 SYGVKD. CDR3 nucleotides: TGTGCCATCAGTTACACCGGGGAGCTGTTTTTT. This gives the protein CAISYTGELFF.

V is TRBV20-1 and J is TRBJ2-3; 9 positions agree with TRBD2. The length of the CDR3 is 16 residues. Trimming removed 0 bases from V and 2 bases from J; junction bases left unmatched: 6. In germline, CDR1 is DFQATT, CDR2 SNEGSKA (reference sequence). The CDR3 DNA is TGCAGTGCTAGAGATCCCCTAGCGGGGATCACAGATACGCAGTATTTT. The encoded protein is CSARDPLAGITDTQYF.

This clonotype was seen a few times. This chain connects TRBV28 to TRBJ2-5, with 10 bases aligning to TRBD2. The CDR3 loop spans 15 amino acids. Losses at the gene ends were 5 bases for V and 3 bases for J; bases not matched to a gene: 6. Germline CDR1 is MDHEN and CDR2 is SYDVKM. CDR3 sequence reads: CASSPSGSGKETQYF. For the CDR3, the DNA is TGTGCCAGCAGTCCTAGCGGGAGCGGGAAAGAGACCCAGTACTTC.